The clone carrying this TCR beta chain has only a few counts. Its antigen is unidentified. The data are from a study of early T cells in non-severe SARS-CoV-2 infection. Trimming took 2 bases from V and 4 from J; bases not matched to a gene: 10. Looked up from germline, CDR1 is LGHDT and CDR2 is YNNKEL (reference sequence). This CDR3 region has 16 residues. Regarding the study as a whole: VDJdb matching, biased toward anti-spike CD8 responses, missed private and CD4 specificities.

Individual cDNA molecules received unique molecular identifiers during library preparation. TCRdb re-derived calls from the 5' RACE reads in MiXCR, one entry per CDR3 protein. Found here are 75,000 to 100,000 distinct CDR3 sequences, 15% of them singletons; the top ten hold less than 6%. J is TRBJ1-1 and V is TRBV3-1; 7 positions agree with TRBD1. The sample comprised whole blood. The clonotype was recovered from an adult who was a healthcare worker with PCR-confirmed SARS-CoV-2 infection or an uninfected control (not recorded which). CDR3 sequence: CASSQIWDSRFTEAFF. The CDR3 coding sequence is TGTGCCAGCAGCCAAATATGGGACAGTCGATTCACTGAAGCTTTCTTT.